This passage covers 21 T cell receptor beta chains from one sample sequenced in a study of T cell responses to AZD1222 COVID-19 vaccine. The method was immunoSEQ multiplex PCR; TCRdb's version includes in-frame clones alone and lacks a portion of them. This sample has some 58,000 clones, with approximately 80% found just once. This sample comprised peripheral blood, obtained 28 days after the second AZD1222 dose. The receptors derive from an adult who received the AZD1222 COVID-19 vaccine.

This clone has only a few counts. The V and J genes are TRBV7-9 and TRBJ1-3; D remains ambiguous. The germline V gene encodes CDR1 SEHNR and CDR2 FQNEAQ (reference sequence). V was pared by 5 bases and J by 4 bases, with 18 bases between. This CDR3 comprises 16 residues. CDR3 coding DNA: TGTGCCAGCAGCCCGGGCCCACAGTTGATCGGAAACACCATATATTTT. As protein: CASSPGPQLIGNTIYF.

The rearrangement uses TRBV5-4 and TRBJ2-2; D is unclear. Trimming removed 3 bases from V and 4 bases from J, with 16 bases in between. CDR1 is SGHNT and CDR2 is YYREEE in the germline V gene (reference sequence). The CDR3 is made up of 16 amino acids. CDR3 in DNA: TGTGCCAGCAGCTCAACCTCCGGGCCAACCACCGGGGAGCTGTTTTTT. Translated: CASSSTSGPTTGELFF.

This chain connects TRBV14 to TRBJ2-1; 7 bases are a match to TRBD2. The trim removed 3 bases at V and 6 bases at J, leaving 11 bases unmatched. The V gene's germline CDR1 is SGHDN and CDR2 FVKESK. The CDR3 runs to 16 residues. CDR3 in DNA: TGTGCCAGCAGCCAGGCTTGGAGCGGGGTAACCAATGAGCAGTTCTTC. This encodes CASSQAWSGVTNEQFF.

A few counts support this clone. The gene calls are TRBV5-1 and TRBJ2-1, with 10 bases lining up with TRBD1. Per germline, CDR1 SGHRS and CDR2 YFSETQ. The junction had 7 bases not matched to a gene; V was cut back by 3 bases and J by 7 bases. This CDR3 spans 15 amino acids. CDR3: CASSSSWTGGNEQFF. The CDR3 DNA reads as TGCGCCAGCAGCTCCTCCTGGACAGGGGGTAATGAGCAGTTCTTC.

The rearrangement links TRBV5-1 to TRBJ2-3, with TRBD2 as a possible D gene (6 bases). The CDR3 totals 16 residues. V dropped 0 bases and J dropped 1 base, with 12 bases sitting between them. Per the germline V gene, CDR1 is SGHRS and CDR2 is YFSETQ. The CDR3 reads CASSLGAGLRTDTQYF. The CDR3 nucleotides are TGCGCCAGCAGCTTGGGGGCGGGACTTCGCACAGATACGCAGTATTTT.

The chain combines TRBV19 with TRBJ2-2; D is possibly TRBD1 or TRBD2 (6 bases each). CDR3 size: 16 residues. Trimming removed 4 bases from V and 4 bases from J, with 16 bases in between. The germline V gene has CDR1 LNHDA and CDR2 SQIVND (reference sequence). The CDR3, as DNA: TGTGCCAGTAGTACATGGGGGCAGGGAGGCACCGGGGAGCTGTTTTTT. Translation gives CASSTWGQGGTGELFF.

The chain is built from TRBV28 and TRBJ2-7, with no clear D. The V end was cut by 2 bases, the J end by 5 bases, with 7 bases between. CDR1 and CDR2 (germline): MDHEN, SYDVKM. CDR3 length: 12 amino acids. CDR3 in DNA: TGTGCCAGCAGTTTAGAGTGGAACGAGCAGTACTTC. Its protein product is CASSLEWNEQYF.

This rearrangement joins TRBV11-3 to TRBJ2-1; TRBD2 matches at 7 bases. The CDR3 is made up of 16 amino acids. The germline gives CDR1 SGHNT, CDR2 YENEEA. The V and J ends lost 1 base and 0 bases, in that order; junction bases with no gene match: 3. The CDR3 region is CASSLGGGSSYNEQFF. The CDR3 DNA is TGTGCCAGCAGCTTAGGGGGCGGGAGCTCCTACAATGAGCAGTTCTTC.

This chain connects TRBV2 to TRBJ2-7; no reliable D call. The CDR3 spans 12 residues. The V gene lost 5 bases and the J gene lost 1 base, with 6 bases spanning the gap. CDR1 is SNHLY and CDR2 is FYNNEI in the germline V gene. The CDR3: CASSLGSYEQYV. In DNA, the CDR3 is TGTGCCAGCAGTTTAGGGTCCTACGAGCAGTACGTC.

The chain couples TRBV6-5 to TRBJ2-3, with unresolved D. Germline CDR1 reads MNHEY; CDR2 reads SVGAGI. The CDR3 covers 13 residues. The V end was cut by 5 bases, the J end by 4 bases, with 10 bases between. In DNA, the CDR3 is TGTGCCAGCAGTCCCCTGGCGGCAGATACGCAGTATTTT. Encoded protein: CASSPLAADTQYF.

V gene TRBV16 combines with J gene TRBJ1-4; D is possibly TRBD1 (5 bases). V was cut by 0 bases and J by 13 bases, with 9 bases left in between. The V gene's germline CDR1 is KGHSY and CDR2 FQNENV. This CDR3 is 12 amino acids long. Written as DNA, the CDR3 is TGTGCCAGCAGCCAATCGGCGGGGGGACTGTTTTTT. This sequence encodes CASSQSAGGLFF.

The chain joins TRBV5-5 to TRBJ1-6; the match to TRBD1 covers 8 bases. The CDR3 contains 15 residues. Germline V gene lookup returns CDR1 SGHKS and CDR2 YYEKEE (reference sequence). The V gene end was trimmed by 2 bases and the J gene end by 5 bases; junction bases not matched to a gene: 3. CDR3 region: CASSFQGQDNSPLHF. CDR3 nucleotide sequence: TGTGCCAGCAGCTTTCAGGGACAGGATAATTCACCCCTCCACTTT.

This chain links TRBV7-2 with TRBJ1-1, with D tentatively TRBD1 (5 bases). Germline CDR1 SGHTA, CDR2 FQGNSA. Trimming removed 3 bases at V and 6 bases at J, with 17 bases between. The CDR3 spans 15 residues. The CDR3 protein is CASSFALGTPSEAFF. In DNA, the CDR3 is TGTGCCAGCAGCTTCGCCCTGGGGACTCCCTCTGAAGCTTTCTTT.

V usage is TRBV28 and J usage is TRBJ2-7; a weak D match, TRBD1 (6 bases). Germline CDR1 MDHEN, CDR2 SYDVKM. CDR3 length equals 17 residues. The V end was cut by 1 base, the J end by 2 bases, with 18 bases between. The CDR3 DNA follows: TGTGCCAGCAGTTTATCTCTACGGACAGCGCTAACCTACGAGCAGTACTTC. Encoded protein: CASSLSLRTALTYEQYF.

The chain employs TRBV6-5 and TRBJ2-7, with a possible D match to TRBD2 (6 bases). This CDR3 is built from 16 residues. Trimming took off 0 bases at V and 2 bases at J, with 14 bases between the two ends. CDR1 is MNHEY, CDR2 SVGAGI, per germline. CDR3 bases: TGTGCCAGCAGTTACTCGCGGGCTAGCGTAACCTACGAGCAGTACTTC. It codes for CASSYSRASVTYEQYF.

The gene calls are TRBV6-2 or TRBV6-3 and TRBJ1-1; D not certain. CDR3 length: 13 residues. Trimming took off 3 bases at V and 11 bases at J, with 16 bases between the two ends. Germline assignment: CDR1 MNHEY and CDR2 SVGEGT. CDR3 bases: TGTGCCAGCAGTTATATACGGGCGGGGATGGCTTTCTTT. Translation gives CASSYIRAGMAFF.

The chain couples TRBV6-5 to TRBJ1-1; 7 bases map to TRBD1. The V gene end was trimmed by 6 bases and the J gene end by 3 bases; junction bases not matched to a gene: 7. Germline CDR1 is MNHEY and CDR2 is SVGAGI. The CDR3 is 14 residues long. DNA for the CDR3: TGTGCCAGCAGCCTAGGGGGCTCGGACACTGAAGCTTTCTTT. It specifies CASSLGGSDTEAFF.

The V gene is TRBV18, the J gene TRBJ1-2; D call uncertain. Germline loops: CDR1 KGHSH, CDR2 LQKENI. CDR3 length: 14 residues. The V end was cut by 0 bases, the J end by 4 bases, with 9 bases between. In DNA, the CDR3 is TGTGCCAGCTCACCACCCAGTACCTCCTATGGCTACACCTTC. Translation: CASSPPSTSYGYTF.

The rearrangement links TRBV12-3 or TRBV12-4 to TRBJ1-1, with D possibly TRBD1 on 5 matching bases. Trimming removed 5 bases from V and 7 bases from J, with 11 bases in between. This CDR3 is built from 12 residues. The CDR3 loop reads CASSAGGVEAFF. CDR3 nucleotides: TGTGCCAGCAGTGCTGGGGGGGTTGAAGCTTTCTTT.

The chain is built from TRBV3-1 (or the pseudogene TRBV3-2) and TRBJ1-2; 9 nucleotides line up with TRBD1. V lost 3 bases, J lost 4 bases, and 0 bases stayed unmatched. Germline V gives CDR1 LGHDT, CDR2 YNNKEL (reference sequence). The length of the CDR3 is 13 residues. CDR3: CASSQGQGYGYTF. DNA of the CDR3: TGTGCCAGCAGCCAGGGACAGGGCTATGGCTACACCTTC.

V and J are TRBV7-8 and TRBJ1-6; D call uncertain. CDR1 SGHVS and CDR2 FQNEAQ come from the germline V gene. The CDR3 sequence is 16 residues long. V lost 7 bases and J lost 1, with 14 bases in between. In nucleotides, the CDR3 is TGTGCCAGCACCGTAATGGCGGTTTCCTATAATTCACCCCTCCACTTT. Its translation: CASTVMAVSYNSPLHF.